This TCR beta chain was obtained from a study of beta chain features in type 1 diabetes. Whole-study context: Over all samples combined, about 99,000,000 sorted cells were examined. The study's findings and limits: Patients' naive, central memory and Treg TCRB repertoires seemed closer to one another than those of healthy donors. TCRB rearrangement may or may not be influenced by HLA type; here this remained unresolved. Shorter TCRB CDR3s, moderately but significantly so, were found in Type 1 diabetes patients in all four CD4+ subsets.

Sorting produced populations that all topped 95% purity. This CDR3 spans 17 amino acids. The germline gives CDR1 SGHTA, CDR2 FQGNSA. V dropped 2 bases and J dropped 0; count of bases not matched to a gene: 7. For this clone: The antigen is undetermined.

The entirety of the isolated RNA underwent reverse transcription, so expressed TCRB transcripts were sequenced. The table came from immunoSEQ multiplex PCR; TCRdb's copy has only in-frame clones and leaves some out. The table shows under 200,000 clones, with about a tenth occurring only once. This TCR came from a man younger than 45 with type 1 diabetes. The sample consisted of central memory CD4+ T cells from blood. The J gene is TRBJ2-7, the V gene TRBV7-2; 10 bases are shared with TRBD2. CDR3: CASSLTSGTSASYEQYF. Written as DNA, the CDR3 is TGTGCCAGCAGCTTAACTTCCGGGACTAGCGCCTCCTACGAGCAGTACTTC. Full variable domain (remainder filled in from reference TRBV7-2 and TRBJ2-7): GAGVSQSPSNKVTEKGKDVELRCDPISGHTALYWYRQSLGQGLEFLIYFQGNSAPDKSGLPSDRFSAERTGGSVSTLTIQRTQQEDSAVYLCASSLTSGTSASYEQYFGPGTRLTVT.